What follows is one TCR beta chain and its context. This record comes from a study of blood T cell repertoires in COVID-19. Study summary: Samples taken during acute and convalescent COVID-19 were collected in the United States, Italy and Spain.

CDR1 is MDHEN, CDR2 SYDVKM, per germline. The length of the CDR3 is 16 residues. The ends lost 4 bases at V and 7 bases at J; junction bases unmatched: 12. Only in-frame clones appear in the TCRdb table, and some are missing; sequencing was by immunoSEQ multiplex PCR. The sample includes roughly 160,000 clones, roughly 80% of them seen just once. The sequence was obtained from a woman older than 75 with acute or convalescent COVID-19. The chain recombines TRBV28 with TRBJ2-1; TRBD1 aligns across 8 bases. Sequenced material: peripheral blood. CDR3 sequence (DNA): TGTGCCAGCAGTTCTAATCAGGGGGCGGGTTTGAATGAGCAGTTCTTC. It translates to CASSSNQGAGLNEQFF.